Presented here are 12 T cell receptor beta chains from one specimen sequenced in a study of graft-versus-host responses after intestinal transplantation. Intraepithelial and lamina propria lymphocytes were isolated from graft specimens. Assay: immunoSEQ multiplex PCR; the TCRdb copy retains only in-frame clones and omits some. The profile shows approximately 12,000 clones, 70% to 75% of them singletons. The sequences come from ileum tissue, collected 142 days after intestinal transplantation. Receptors originate from a human patient who received an intestinal transplant, so some T cells may come from the graft donor.

The V call is TRBV9, the J call TRBJ2-3; 7 positions match TRBD1. CDR3 length equals 15 residues. J lost 5 bases, V lost 4 bases, and 10 bases had no gene match. The germline gives CDR1 SGDLS, CDR2 YYNGEE. CDR3 DNA: TGTGCCAGCAGCCGGGCAGGGGGTCATGGAGATACGCAGTATTTT. It specifies CASSRAGGHGDTQYF.

The chain joins TRBV6-5 to TRBJ2-1; 7 positions agree with TRBD1. Looked up from germline, CDR1 is MNHEY and CDR2 is SVGAGI. Germline trimming cut 2 bases from V and 5 bases from J; bases unmatched to any gene: 3. The CDR3 consists of 14 residues. The CDR3 protein is CASSYEGAHNEQFF. CDR3 sequence (DNA): TGTGCCAGCAGTTACGAGGGGGCCCACAATGAGCAGTTCTTC.

This clone appeared once. J is TRBJ2-7 and V is TRBV5-6; TRBD1 aligns across 10 bases. The V segment lost 2 bases and the J segment 0 bases; nucleotides outside the gene matches: 5. Germline V gene data show CDR1 as SGHDT and CDR2 as YYEEEE. CDR3 length: 16 residues. The CDR3 DNA reads as TGTGCCAGCAGCTTTGTCTGGACAGGGGGCTCCTACGAGCAGTACTTC. Its protein is CASSFVWTGGSYEQYF.

The gene calls are TRBV6-4 and TRBJ2-6; 8 bases line up with TRBD1. The germline CDR1 and CDR2 sequences are MRHNA and SNTAGT. The V and J ends lost 2 bases and 0 bases, in that order; junction bases with no gene match: 12. CDR3 length equals 20 residues. The CDR3: CASSDQNLGQAVSGANVLTF. CDR3 nucleotides: TGTGCCAGCAGTGACCAGAATTTGGGACAGGCTGTCTCTGGGGCCAACGTCCTGACTTTC.

The V call is TRBV28, the J call TRBJ2-7; 9 nucleotides align to TRBD1. The germline gives CDR1 MDHEN, CDR2 SYDVKM. Trimming at V came to 2 bases and at J to 6 bases, leaving 8 bases not matched to a gene. The CDR3 covers 15 residues. The CDR3 is CASSLHRGRGSEQYF. The DNA of the CDR3 is TGTGCCAGCAGTTTACACAGGGGGCGCGGGAGCGAGCAGTACTTC.

The chain combines TRBV14 with TRBJ2-3, with TRBD2 matching over 13 bases. V lost 4 bases, J lost 10 bases, and 5 bases stayed unmatched. Germline assignment: CDR1 SGHDN and CDR2 FVKESK. CDR3 length: 14 residues. The CDR3 region has the DNA TGTGCCAGCAGCCCCACTAGCGGGGGGGCCTCGCAGTATTTT. It translates to CASSPTSGGASQYF. Drawing the rest from reference TRBV14 and TRBJ2-3, the complete variable domain is EAGVTQFPSHSVIEKGQTVTLRCDPISGHDNLYWYRRVMGKEIKFLLHFVKESKQDESGMPNNRFLAERTGGTYSTLKVQPAELEDSGVYFCASSPTSGGASQYFGPGTRLTVL.

V gene TRBV7-8 combines with J gene TRBJ2-2; D unresolved. From germline, CDR1 is SGHVS and CDR2 FQNEAQ. The CDR3 totals 17 residues. Trimming pared 1 base from V and 7 bases from J, leaving 19 bases between. DNA for the CDR3: TGTGCCAGCAGCTTAGACGTTCCTGTTGATAGTGTCGGGGAGCTGTTTTTT. This encodes CASSLDVPVDSVGELFF.

This chain joins TRBV2 and TRBJ2-3, with D perhaps matching TRBD1 (6 bases). V was pared by 4 bases and J by 2 bases, with 13 bases between. The CDR3 totals 15 residues. Germline V CDR1 and CDR2: SNHLY, FYNNEI. Here the CDR3 DNA reads TGTGCCAGCAGTGGCCGGGACAAGTACACAGATACGCAGTATTTT. Protein product: CASSGRDKYTDTQYF.

CDR3 amino acids: CASSYLVGVEQYF. The CDR3 DNA reads TGTGCCAGCAGTTATCTGGTCGGGGTCGAGCAGTACTTC. The V call is TRBV6-6, the J call TRBJ2-5; D possibly corresponds to TRBD2 (5 bases). The closer fit of TRBJ2-7 to the DNA end suggests the J call may be wrong. The CDR3 runs to 13 residues. Germline assignment: CDR1 MNHNY and CDR2 SVGAGI (reference sequence).

In its sample, this clone was seen a few times. This rearrangement joins TRBV7-3 to TRBJ2-1, with D maybe TRBD2 (5 bases). With 1 base removed from V and 7 bases from J, the gap between germline ends came to 8 bases. The CDR3 extends over 13 amino acids. Germline V lookup: CDR1 SGHTA, CDR2 FQGTGA. The CDR3, as DNA: TGTGCCAGCAGCTTAAAACGGGGTAATGAGCAGTTCTTC. Protein sequence: CASSLKRGNEQFF.

In this sample, this clone turned up a few times. The chain links TRBV13 to TRBJ2-1, with D perhaps TRBD2 (5 bases). Trimming stripped 3 bases from V and 5 bases from J, with 14 bases between. Per the germline V gene, CDR1 is PRHDT and CDR2 is FYEKMQ (reference sequence). This CDR3 spans 15 amino acids. The CDR3 DNA sequence: TGTGCCAGCAGCTTGTCGGGGATCCGGAACAATGAGCAGTTCTTC. Protein product: CASSLSGIRNNEQFF.

The chain combines TRBV10-3 with TRBJ1-1, with TRBD1 identical over 9 bases. CDR1 is ENHRY, CDR2 SYGVKD, per germline. The CDR3 is made up of 15 amino acids. J lost 6 bases, V lost 6 bases, and 11 bases had no gene match. The CDR3 here is CAIRDRDRESSEAFF. CDR3 nucleotides: TGTGCCATCAGGGACCGGGACAGGGAGTCTTCTGAAGCTTTCTTT.